The 27 T cell receptor beta chains presented below share a single source sample, sequenced in a study of vaccination and CD4 T cells after COVID-19. Sequencing of cultured CD4+ T cell DNA used the Oncomine TCR Beta short-read assay. TCRdb reprocessed the PCR reads with MiXCR, giving one entry per CDR3 protein. The sample includes about 7,200 distinct CDR3 sequences, over 40% of them seen just once. No antigen has been assigned to these receptors. As for treatment: roughly ten-day PBMC culture with coronavirus spike peptide pools or control peptides (ViraFEST assay). From the unexposed donor, CD4+ T cells were collected ahead of the COVID-19 pandemic (2011-2018). Specimen: CD4+ T cells from blood, cultured in vitro. Source of these receptors: a human donor in good health.

A few counts support this clonotype. The genes are TRBV19 and TRBJ2-7, with a tentative D call TRBD1 (5 bases). Per the germline V gene, CDR1 is LNHDA and CDR2 is SQIVND (reference sequence). The CDR3 has 14 amino acids. Trimming cost V 3 bases and J 2 bases, with 11 bases left between them. The CDR3 DNA reads TGTGCCAGTAGTATCACAGGTTACCCCTACGAGCAGTACTTC. As protein: CASSITGYPYEQYF.

The chain carries TRBV11-2 and TRBJ2-7, with a possible D match to TRBD2 (6 bases). Germline CDR1 and CDR2: SGHAT and FQNNGV. Trimming took off 4 bases at V and 0 bases at J, with 13 bases between the two ends. CDR3 length equals 15 residues. CDR3 nucleotide sequence: TGTGCCAGCAGCTCCGGGACTTCGAGCTCCTACGAGCAGTACTTC. Encoded protein: CASSSGTSSSYEQYF.

A note on this clonotype: At one end the junction does not follow the germline gene, possibly because of a read error. The chain couples TRBV5-8 to TRBJ1-5; D remains unclear. The CDR3 totals 15 residues. Per germline, CDR1 SGHTS and CDR2 YDEGEE. The CDR3 region is CTSSFRGVGNQPQHF. As DNA, the CDR3 is TGTACCAGCAGCTTTCGAGGCGTCGGCAATCAGCCCCAGCATTTT.

Only a few counts were recorded for this clonotype. This chain links TRBV7-2 with TRBJ2-5, with D unresolved. V was pared by 3 bases and J by 1 base, with 3 bases between. This CDR3 is built from 12 residues. The germline V gene encodes CDR1 SGHTA and CDR2 FQGNSA. The CDR3 here is CASSFLQETQYF. In DNA, the CDR3 is TGTGCCAGCAGCTTCCTCCAAGAGACCCAGTACTTC.

The V and J genes are TRBV12-3 or TRBV12-4 and TRBJ2-1; D may be TRBD2 (5 bases). V shed 4 bases and J shed 0 bases, with 13 bases lying between them. The CDR3 sequence is 16 residues long. The CDR3 is CASSSLAPSSYNEQFF. Written as DNA, the CDR3 is TGTGCCAGCAGTTCTCTAGCCCCGAGCTCCTACAATGAGCAGTTCTTC.

This clonotype has more than one count but fewer than ten. The chain carries TRBV5-1 and TRBJ1-1, with 7 bases identical to TRBD1. This CDR3 is built from 15 residues. Germline CDR1 SGHRS, CDR2 YFSETQ. V trimming: 1 base; J trimming: 2 bases; junction bases outside the gene matches: 5. In DNA, the CDR3 is TGCGCCAGCAGCTTGTTGGTAGGGGGCAACACTGAAGCTTTCTTT. This translates into CASSLLVGGNTEAFF.

This clonotype was seen a few times. The chain employs TRBV25-1 and TRBJ2-3; no clear D gene. The germline gives CDR1 MGHDK, CDR2 SYGVNS. V lost 1 base and J 4 bases, leaving 6 bases between the germline ends. The CDR3 sequence is 13 residues long. CDR3 coding DNA: TGTGCCAGCAGTGAATCCGACCCAGATACGCAGTATTTT. Translating gives CASSESDPDTQYF.

V and J are TRBV12-3 or TRBV12-4 and TRBJ1-5, with D uncertain. The CDR3 consists of 13 residues. V dropped 6 bases and J dropped 4 bases, with 10 bases sitting between them. The CDR3 reads CASSLTGNQPQHF. In nucleotides, the CDR3 is TGTGCCAGCAGCCTTACTGGGAATCAGCCCCAGCATTTT.

V is TRBV4-1 and J is TRBJ1-5, with D possibly TRBD1 on 5 matching bases. V lost 4 bases to trimming and J lost 1 base, with 17 bases between them. The length of the CDR3 is 17 residues. Germline V gene data show CDR1 as MGHRA and CDR2 as YSYEKL. The CDR3 nucleotides read TGCGCCAGCAGCCGCTCTCAGGGAAGCGAGAGCAATCAGCCCCAGCATTTT. Amino acid sequence: CASSRSQGSESNQPQHF.

This rearrangement joins TRBV29-1 to TRBJ1-1; perhaps TRBD1 as D (6 bases). Germline V CDR1 and CDR2: SQVTM, ANQGSEA. The CDR3 spans 15 residues. V lost 6 bases and J lost 2, with 19 bases in between. CDR3 sequence: CSVEPPTGENTEAFF. Here the CDR3 DNA reads TGCAGCGTCGAACCTCCGACAGGAGAAAACACTGAAGCTTTCTTT.

This clonotype has only a few counts. This chain joins TRBV20-1 and TRBJ2-7, with D perhaps matching TRBD1 (6 bases). The ends were cut back, 2 bases at V and 2 bases at J, with 10 bases in the middle. The CDR3 totals 13 residues. From germline, CDR1 is DFQATT and CDR2 SNEGSKA (reference sequence). The DNA for the CDR3 is TGCAGTGCTAGACTGGCAGGGGCCTACGAGCAGTACTTC. Its protein is CSARLAGAYEQYF.

This clonotype was counted between two and nine times. The gene calls are TRBV6-2 or TRBV6-3 and TRBJ1-5; a possible D gene is TRBD1 (5 bases). The V end lost 1 base, the J end lost 4 bases, and 5 bases lay between the germline ends. CDR1 MNHEY and CDR2 SVGEGT come from the germline V gene. The CDR3 runs to 13 residues. CDR3 region: CASSYWTNQPQHF. The DNA of the CDR3 is TGTGCCAGCAGTTACTGGACAAATCAGCCCCAGCATTTT.

The chain recombines TRBV10-3 with TRBJ2-7; D remains ambiguous. The V end lost 8 bases, the J end lost 5 bases, and 10 bases lay between the germline ends. The CDR3 runs to 11 residues. Germline V gives CDR1 ENHRY, CDR2 SYGVKD. The CDR3: CAIGETHEQYF. The CDR3 DNA sequence: TGTGCCATCGGGGAAACGCACGAGCAGTACTTC.

This rearrangement joins TRBV2 to TRBJ1-5, with TRBD1 matching 7 bases. Trimming cost V 6 bases and J 4 bases; bases outside gene matches: 9. This CDR3 is 15 amino acids long. Germline V CDR1 and CDR2: SNHLY, FYNNEI. CDR3 in DNA: TGTGCCAGCAGAAAGCAGGGGGTAAGAAATCAGCCCCAGCATTTT. It translates to CASRKQGVRNQPQHF.

The rearrangement links TRBV5-4 to TRBJ2-5; 9 bases line up with TRBD2. With 0 bases clipped from V and 1 base from J, the junction kept 10 bases outside the gene matches. The CDR3 contains 18 residues. CDR1 is SGHNT and CDR2 is YYREEE in the germline V gene (reference sequence). CDR3 DNA sequence: TGTGCCAGCAGCTTGGGTTCCGTGGCTAGCGGGACCCAAGAGACCCAGTACTTC. Its translation is CASSLGSVASGTQETQYF.

The V and J genes are TRBV11-2 and TRBJ1-2; D is unresolved. V gave up 4 bases and J gave up 4 bases, with 19 bases separating them. The germline V gene encodes CDR1 SGHAT and CDR2 FQNNGV. The CDR3 length is 16 residues. The CDR3 bases are TGTGCCAGCAGCTCCCTGGTGGCCCGACGGAGCTATGGCTACACCTTC. Protein product: CASSSLVARRSYGYTF.

In its sample, this clonotype was seen a few times. This chain joins TRBV14 and TRBJ1-2, with TRBD1 identical over 12 bases. Germline values: CDR1 SGHDN, CDR2 FVKESK. CDR3 length: 17 amino acids. The junction had 9 bases not matched to a gene; V was cut back by 2 bases and J by 5 bases. Here the CDR3 DNA reads TGTGCCAGCAGCCAAACCGGGACAGGGGGCCGTAGGTATGGCTACACCTTC. It translates to CASSQTGTGGRRYGYTF.

The J gene is TRBJ1-1, the V gene TRBV28; no firm D call. Germline CDR1 MDHEN, CDR2 SYDVKM. The CDR3 is 14 amino acids. The V end was cut by 4 bases, the J end by 8 bases, with 17 bases between. The CDR3 DNA reads as TGTGCCAGCAGTTCTTCCTCCCCCCCATTAGAAGCTTTCTTT. It translates to CASSSSSPPLEAFF.

This sequence joins TRBV5-4 and TRBJ1-5, with 9 bases fitting TRBD1. This CDR3 region has 15 residues. Per the germline V gene, CDR1 is SGHNT and CDR2 is YYREEE (reference sequence). V shed 0 bases, J shed 6 bases, and the junction held 4 bases outside the gene matches. The CDR3 protein is CASSLGQGGGQPQHF. In DNA, the CDR3 is TGTGCCAGCAGCTTGGGACAGGGGGGAGGTCAGCCCCAGCATTTT.

The chain carries TRBV20-1 and TRBJ1-5; TRBD1 matches at 8 bases. V shed 3 bases, J shed 10 bases, and the junction held 8 bases outside the gene matches. The CDR3 sequence is 13 residues long. Germline CDR1 DFQATT, CDR2 SNEGSKA (reference sequence). In nucleotides, the CDR3 is TGCAGTGCTAGGGGGACAGGCTCCGGACCCCAGCATTTT. Translated: CSARGTGSGPQHF.

This clonotype has a handful of counts. The chain employs TRBV7-8 and TRBJ1-5; D may be TRBD1 (5 bases). The CDR3 covers 15 residues. Trimming took 7 bases from V and 0 from J, leaving 13 bases between them. Germline V CDR1 and CDR2: SGHVS, FQNEAQ. The CDR3 is CASTGAPYSNQPQHF. Here the CDR3 DNA reads TGTGCCAGCACTGGGGCACCATATAGCAATCAGCCCCAGCATTTT.

The gene calls are TRBV20-1 and TRBJ2-3, with 15 bases identical to TRBD2. The germline V gene encodes CDR1 DFQATT and CDR2 SNEGSKA (reference sequence). The ends lost 1 base at V and 4 bases at J; junction bases unmatched: 3. The length of the CDR3 is 16 residues. CDR3 coding DNA: TGCAGTGCTAGAGTGGGGACTAGCGGGGGGTCAGATACGCAGTATTTT. Residues: CSARVGTSGGSDTQYF.

This clonotype occurred once. This chain connects TRBV20-1 to TRBJ2-3; D gene unclear. Per germline, CDR1 DFQATT and CDR2 SNEGSKA (reference sequence). Trimming stripped 1 base from V and 1 base from J, with 9 bases between. The CDR3 length is 14 residues. The chain's CDR3 is CSARAFRGTDTQYF. The CDR3 nucleotides read TGCAGTGCTAGAGCCTTTAGGGGCACAGATACGCAGTATTTT.

Only one count was recorded for this clonotype. The V call is TRBV19, the J call TRBJ2-3; no clear D gene. The CDR3 spans 15 residues. Germline loops: CDR1 LNHDA, CDR2 SQIVND (reference sequence). V lost 7 bases, J lost 2 bases, and 16 bases lay in between. CDR3 protein: CASKAVAGSTDTQYF. The DNA for the CDR3 is TGTGCCAGTAAGGCGGTAGCCGGTTCCACAGATACGCAGTATTTT. The full variable domain, completed using reference TRBV19 and TRBJ2-3, is DGGITQSPKYLFRKEGQNVTLSCEQNLNHDAMYWYRQDPGQGLRLIYYSQIVNDFQKGDIAEGYSVSREKKESFPLTVTSAQKNPTAFYLCASKAVAGSTDTQYFGPGTRLTVL.

V is TRBV20-1 and J is TRBJ1-5; the D is unclear. Germline values: CDR1 DFQATT, CDR2 SNEGSKA (reference sequence). This CDR3 has 16 amino acids. Trimming stripped 5 bases from V and 0 bases from J, with 17 bases between. The CDR3: CSAGRDGADSNQPQHF. Here the CDR3 DNA reads TGCAGTGCTGGTAGAGACGGCGCCGATAGCAATCAGCCCCAGCATTTT.

This clonotype has more than one count but fewer than ten. The chain recombines TRBV7-2 with TRBJ2-2; D may be TRBD2 (6 bases). The CDR3 totals 16 residues. Trimming took off 0 bases at V and 2 bases at J, with 10 bases between the two ends. Germline V gene lookup returns CDR1 SGHTA and CDR2 FQGNSA. The CDR3 region has the DNA TGTGCCAGCAGCTTAGCCGCGGGGATAAACACCGGGGAGCTGTTTTTT. This gives the protein CASSLAAGINTGELFF.

This clonotype has more than one count but fewer than ten. The rearrangement links TRBV19 to TRBJ2-3; perhaps TRBD2 as D (6 bases). The CDR3 sequence is 13 residues long. Germline assignment: CDR1 LNHDA and CDR2 SQIVND (reference sequence). Between the trimmed V and J ends, which lost 7 bases and 6 bases, there was a span of 14 bases. Here the CDR3 reads CASTLSRGDTQYF. The CDR3 DNA sequence: TGTGCCAGTACTCTATCACGGGGGGATACGCAGTATTTT.